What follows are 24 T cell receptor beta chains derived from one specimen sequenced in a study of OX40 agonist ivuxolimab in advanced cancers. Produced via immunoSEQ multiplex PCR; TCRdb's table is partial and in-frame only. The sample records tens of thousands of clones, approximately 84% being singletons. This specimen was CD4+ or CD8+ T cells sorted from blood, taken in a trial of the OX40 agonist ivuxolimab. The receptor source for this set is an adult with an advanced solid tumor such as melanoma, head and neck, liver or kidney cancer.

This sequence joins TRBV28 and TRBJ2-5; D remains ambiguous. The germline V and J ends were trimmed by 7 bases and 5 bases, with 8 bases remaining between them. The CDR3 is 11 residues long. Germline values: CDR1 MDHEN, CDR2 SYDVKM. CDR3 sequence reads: CASIGRETQYF. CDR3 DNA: TGTGCCAGCATTGGGCGGGAGACCCAGTACTTC.

The CDR3 here is CASSWGQNTGELFF. CDR3 bases: TGTGCCAGCAGTTGGGGACAGAACACCGGGGAGCTGTTTTTT. The rearrangement joins TRBV27 to TRBJ2-2; possibly TRBD1 for D (6 bases). V dropped 4 bases and J dropped 1 base, with 7 bases sitting between them. CDR3 length equals 14 residues. Germline loops: CDR1 MNHEY, CDR2 SMNVEV (reference sequence).

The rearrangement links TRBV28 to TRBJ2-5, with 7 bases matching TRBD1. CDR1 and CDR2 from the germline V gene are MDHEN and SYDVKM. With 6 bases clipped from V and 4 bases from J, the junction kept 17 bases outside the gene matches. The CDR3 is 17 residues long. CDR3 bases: TGTGCCAGCAGACAAAGGGGGCCGAGGGATGAGTCAGAGACCCAGTACTTC. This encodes CASRQRGPRDESETQYF.

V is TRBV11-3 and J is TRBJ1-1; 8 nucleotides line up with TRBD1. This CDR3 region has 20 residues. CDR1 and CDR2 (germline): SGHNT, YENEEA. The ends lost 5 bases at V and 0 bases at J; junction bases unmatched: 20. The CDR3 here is CASSPRRPGQADSLNTEAFF. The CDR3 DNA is TGTGCCAGCAGCCCACGCCGACCGGGACAGGCCGATTCTCTGAACACTGAAGCTTTCTTT.

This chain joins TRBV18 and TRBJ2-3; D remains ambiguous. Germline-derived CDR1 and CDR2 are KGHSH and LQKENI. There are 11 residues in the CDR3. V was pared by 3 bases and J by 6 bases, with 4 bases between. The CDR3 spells CASSPLDTQYF. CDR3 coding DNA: TGTGCCAGCTCACCCCTGGATACGCAGTATTTT.

CDR3 sequence: CASSGLAGGRETQYF. CDR3 sequence (DNA): TGTGCCAGCAGCGGACTAGCGGGAGGTCGAGAGACCCAGTACTTC. The chain joins TRBV6-1 to TRBJ2-5, with 14 bases fitting TRBD2. There are 15 residues in the CDR3. CDR1 MNHNS and CDR2 SASEGT come from the germline V gene. The ends lost 6 bases at V and 4 bases at J; junction bases unmatched: 4.

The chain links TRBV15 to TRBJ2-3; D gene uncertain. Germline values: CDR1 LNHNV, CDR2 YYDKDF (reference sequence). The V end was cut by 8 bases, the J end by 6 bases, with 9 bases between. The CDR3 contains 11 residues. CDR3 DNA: TGTGCCACCCCGAATTTGGATACGCAGTATTTT. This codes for CATPNLDTQYF.

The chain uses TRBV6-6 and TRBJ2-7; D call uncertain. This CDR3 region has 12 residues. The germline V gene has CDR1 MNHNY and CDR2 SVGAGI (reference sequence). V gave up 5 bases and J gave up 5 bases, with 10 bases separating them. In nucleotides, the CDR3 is TGTGCCAGCAGTCCGACGTCGGACGAGCAGTACTTC. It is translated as CASSPTSDEQYF.

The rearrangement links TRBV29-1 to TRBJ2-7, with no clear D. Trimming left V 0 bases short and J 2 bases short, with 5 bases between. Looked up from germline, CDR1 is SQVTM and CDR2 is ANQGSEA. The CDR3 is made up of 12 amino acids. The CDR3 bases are TGCAGCGTTGAAGATCCAGCCTACGAGCAGTACTTC. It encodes CSVEDPAYEQYF.

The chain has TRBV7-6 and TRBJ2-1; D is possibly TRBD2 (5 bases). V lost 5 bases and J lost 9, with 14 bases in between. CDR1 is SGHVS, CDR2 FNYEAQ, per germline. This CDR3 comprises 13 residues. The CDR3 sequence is CASSAGVWGEQFF. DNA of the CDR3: TGTGCCAGCAGCGCCGGGGTATGGGGTGAGCAGTTCTTC.

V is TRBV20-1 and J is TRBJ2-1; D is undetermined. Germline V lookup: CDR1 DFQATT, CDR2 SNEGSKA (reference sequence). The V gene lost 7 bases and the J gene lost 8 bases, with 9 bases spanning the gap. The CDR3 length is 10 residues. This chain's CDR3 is CSGQSYEQFF. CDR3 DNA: TGCAGTGGTCAGAGCTATGAGCAGTTCTTC.

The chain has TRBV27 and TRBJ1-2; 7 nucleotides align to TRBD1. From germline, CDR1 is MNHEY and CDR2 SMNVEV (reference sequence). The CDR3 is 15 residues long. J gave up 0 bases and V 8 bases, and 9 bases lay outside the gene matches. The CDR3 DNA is TGTGCCAGCGGAACTAGGACAGGTTCTAACTATGGCTACACCTTC. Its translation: CASGTRTGSNYGYTF.

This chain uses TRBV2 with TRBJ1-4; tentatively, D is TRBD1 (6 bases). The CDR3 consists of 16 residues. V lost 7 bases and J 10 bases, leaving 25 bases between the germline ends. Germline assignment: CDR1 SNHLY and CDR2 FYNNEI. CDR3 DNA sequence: TGTGCCAGCATTGTCGGCAGGGGCCGCACCGCTCTAAAACTGTTTTTT. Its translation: CASIVGRGRTALKLFF.

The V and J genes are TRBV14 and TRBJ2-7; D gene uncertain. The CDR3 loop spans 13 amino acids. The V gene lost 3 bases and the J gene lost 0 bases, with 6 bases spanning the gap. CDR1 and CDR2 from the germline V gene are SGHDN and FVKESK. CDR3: CASSQVSSYEQYF. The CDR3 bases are TGTGCCAGCAGCCAGGTCAGCTCCTACGAGCAGTACTTC.

CDR3 in DNA: TGTGCCAGCAGCCCTCGGGCACTAGCGGCTTACAATGAGCAGTTCTTC. Protein: CASSPRALAAYNEQFF. J is TRBJ2-1 and V is TRBV11-2; 8 bases match TRBD2. Germline V gene sequence: CDR1 SGHAT, CDR2 FQNNGV. V trimming: 5 bases; J trimming: 4 bases; junction bases outside the gene matches: 10. The CDR3 extends over 16 amino acids.

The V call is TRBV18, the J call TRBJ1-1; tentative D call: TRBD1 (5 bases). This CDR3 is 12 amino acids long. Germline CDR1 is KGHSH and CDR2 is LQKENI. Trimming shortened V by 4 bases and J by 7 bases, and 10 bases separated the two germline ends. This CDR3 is CASSLDRGEAFF. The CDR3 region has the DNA TGTGCCAGCTCACTAGACAGAGGTGAAGCTTTCTTT.

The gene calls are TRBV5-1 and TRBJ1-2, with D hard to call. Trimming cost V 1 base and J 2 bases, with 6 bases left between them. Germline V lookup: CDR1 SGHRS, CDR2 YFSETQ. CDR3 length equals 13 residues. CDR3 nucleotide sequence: TGCGCCAGCAGCTTGAATCAGAACTATGGCTACACCTTC. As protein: CASSLNQNYGYTF.

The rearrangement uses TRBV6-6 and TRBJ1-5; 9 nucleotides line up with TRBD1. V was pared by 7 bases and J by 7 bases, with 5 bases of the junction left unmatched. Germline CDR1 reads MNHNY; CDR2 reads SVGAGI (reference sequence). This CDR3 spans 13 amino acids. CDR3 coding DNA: TGTGCCAGCACCCGGGACAGGGACCAGCCCCAGCATTTT. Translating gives CASTRDRDQPQHF.

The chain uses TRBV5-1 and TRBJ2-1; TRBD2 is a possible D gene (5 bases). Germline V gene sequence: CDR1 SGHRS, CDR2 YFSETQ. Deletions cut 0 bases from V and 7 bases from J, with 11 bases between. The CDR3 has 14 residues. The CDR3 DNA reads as TGCGCCAGCAGCTTGGACGGCGGACTGAATGAGCAGTTCTTC. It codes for CASSLDGGLNEQFF. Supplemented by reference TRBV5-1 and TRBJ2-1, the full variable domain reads KAGVTQTPRYLIKTRGQQVTLSCSPISGHRSVSWYQQTPGQGLQFLFEYFSETQRNKGNFPGRFSGRQFSNSRSEMNVSTLELGDSALYLCASSLDGGLNEQFFGPGTRLTVL.

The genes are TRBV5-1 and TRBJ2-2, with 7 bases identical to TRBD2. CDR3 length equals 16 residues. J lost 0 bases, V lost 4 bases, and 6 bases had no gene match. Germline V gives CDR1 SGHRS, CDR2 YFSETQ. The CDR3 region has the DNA TGCGCCAGCAGCGCTGGACTAGGGACGAACACCGGGGAGCTGTTTTTT. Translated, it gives CASSAGLGTNTGELFF.

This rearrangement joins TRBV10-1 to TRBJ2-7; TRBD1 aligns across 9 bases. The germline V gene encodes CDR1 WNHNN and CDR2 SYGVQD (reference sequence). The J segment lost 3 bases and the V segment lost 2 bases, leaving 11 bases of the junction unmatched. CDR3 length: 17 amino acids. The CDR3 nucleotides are TGCGCCAGCAGTGAGATGGGACAGGGTACTATCATCTACGAGCAGTACTTC. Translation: CASSEMGQGTIIYEQYF.

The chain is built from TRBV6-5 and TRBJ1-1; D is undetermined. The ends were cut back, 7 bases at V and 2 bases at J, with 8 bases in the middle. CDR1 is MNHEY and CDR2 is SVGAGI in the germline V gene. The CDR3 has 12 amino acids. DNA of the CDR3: TGTGCCAGCACCGACAAAAACACTGAAGCTTTCTTT. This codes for CASTDKNTEAFF.

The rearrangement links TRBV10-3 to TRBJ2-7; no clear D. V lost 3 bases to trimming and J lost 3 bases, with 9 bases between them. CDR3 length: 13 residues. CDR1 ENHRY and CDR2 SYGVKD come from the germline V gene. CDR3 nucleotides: TGTGCCATCAGTGATCAAACGGGCTACGAGCAGTACTTC. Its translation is CAISDQTGYEQYF.

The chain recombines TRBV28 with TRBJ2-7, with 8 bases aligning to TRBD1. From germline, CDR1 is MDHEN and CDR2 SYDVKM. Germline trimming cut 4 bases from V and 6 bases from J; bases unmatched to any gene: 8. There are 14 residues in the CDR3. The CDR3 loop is CASSSWTGTGEQYF. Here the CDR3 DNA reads TGTGCCAGCAGTTCGTGGACAGGGACGGGCGAGCAGTACTTC.